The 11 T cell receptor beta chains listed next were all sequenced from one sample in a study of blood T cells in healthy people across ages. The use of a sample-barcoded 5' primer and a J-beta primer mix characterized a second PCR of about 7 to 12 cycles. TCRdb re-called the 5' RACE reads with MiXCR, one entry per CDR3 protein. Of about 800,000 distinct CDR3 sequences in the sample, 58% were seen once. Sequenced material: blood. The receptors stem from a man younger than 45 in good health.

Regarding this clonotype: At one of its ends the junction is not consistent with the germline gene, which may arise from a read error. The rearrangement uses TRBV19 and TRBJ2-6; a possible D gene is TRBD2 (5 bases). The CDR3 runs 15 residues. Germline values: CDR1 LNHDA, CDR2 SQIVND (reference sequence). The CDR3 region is CASSTQDSEANVLTF. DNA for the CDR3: TGTGCCAGTAGTACTCAGGACTCTGAGGCCAACGTCCTGACTTTC.

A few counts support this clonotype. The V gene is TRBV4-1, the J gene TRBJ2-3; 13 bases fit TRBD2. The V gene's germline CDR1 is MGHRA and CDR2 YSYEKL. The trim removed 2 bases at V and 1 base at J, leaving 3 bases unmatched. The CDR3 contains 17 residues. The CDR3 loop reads CASSQIGLAGGTDTQYF. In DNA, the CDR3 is TGCGCCAGCAGCCAAATAGGACTAGCGGGAGGCACAGATACGCAGTATTTT.

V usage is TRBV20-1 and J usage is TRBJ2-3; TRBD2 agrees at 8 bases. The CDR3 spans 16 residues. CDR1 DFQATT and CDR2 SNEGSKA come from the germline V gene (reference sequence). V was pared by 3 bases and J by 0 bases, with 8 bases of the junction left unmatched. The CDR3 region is CSARASSGYSTDTQYF. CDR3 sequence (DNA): TGCAGTGCTAGGGCCTCTAGCGGGTATAGCACAGATACGCAGTATTTT.

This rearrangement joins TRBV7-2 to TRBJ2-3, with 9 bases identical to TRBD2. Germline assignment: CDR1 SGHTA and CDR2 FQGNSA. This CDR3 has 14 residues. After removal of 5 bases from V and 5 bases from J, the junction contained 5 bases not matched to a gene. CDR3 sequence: CASSLGLAKDTQYF. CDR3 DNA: TGTGCCAGCAGCCTCGGACTAGCGAAAGATACGCAGTATTTT.

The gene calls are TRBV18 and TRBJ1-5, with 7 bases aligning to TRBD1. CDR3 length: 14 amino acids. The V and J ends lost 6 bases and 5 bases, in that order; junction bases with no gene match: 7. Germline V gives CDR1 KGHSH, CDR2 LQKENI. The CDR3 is CASSPTGSYQPQHF. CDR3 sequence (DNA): TGTGCCAGCTCTCCGACAGGGTCCTATCAGCCCCAGCATTTT.

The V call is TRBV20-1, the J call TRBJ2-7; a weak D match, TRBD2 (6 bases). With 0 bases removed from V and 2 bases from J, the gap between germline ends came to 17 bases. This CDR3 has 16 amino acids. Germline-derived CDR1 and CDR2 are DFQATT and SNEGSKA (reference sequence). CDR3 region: CSARDLRSGLAYEQYF. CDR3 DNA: TGCAGTGCTAGAGATCTTAGGTCGGGACTGGCCTACGAGCAGTACTTC.

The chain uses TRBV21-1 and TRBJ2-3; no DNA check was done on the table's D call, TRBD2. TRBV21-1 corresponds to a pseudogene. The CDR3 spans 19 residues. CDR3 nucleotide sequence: TGTGCCAGCAGCAAACCCGAACTGACTAGCCCGTCGCACACAGATACGCAGTATTTT. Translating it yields CASSKPELTSPSHTDTQYF.

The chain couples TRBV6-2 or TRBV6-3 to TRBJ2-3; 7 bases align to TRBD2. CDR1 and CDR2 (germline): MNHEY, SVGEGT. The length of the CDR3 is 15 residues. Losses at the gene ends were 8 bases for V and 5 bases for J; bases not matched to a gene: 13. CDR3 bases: TGTGCCAGCTCGAGGGCTAGCGGATTGGGAGATACGCAGTATTTT. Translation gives CASSRASGLGDTQYF.

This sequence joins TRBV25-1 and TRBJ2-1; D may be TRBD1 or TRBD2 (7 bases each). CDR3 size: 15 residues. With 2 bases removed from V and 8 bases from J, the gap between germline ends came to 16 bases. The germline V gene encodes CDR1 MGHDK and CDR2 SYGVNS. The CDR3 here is CASSEHGRGTDEQFF. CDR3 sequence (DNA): TGTGCCAGCAGTGAACATGGGAGGGGGACAGATGAGCAGTTCTTC. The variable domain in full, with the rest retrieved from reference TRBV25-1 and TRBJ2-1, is EADIYQTPRYLVIGTGKKITLECSQTMGHDKMYWYQQDPGMELHLIHYSYGVNSTEKGDLSSESTVSRIRTEHFPLTLESARPSHTSQYLCASSEHGRGTDEQFFGPGTRLTVL.

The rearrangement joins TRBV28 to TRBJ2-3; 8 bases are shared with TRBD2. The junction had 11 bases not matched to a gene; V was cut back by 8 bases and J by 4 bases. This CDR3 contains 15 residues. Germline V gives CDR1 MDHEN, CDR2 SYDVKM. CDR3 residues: CASRGAGAGADTQYF. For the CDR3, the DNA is TGTGCCAGCCGTGGAGCGGGAGCAGGAGCAGATACGCAGTATTTT. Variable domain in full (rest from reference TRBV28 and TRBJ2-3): DVKVTQSSRYLVKRTGEKVFLECVQDMDHENMFWYRQDPGLGLRLIYFSYDVKMKEKGDIPEGYSVSREKKERFSLILESASTNQTSMYLCASRGAGAGADTQYFGPGTRLTVL.

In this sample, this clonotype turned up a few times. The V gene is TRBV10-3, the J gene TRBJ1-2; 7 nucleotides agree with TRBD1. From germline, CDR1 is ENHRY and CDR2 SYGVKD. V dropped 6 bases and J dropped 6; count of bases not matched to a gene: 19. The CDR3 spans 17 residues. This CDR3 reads CAIRKGGDRDGRNGYTF. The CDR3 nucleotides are TGTGCCATCAGGAAAGGGGGCGACAGGGATGGGAGGAATGGCTACACCTTC.